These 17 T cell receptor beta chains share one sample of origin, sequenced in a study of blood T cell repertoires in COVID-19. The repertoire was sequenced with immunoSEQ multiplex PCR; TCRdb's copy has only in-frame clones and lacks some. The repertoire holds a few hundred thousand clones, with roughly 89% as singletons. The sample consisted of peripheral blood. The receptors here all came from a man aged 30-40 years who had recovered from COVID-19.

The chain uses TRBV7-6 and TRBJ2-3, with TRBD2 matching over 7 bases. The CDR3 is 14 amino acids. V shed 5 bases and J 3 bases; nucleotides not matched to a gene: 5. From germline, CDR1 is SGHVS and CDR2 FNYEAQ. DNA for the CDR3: TGTGCCAGCAGCGGCGGGGGTGTAACAGATACGCAGTATTTT. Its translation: CASSGGGVTDTQYF.

The CDR3 sequence is CASSHQRGTEAFF. CDR3 sequence (DNA): TGTGCCAGCAGCCATCAAAGGGGCACTGAAGCTTTCTTT. V is TRBV3-1 (or the pseudogene TRBV3-2) and J is TRBJ1-1; the D gene is possibly TRBD1 (5 bases). Germline CDR1 and CDR2: LGHDT and YNNKEL (reference sequence). CDR3 length: 13 amino acids. Trimming took 3 bases from V and 4 from J, leaving 9 bases between them.

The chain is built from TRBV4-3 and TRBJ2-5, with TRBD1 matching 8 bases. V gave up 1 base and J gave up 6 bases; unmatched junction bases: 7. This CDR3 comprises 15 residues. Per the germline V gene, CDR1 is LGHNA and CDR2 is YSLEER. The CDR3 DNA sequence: TGCGCCAGCAGCCAAGTAAGAGGACAGGGAAAGACCCAGTACTTC. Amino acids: CASSQVRGQGKTQYF.

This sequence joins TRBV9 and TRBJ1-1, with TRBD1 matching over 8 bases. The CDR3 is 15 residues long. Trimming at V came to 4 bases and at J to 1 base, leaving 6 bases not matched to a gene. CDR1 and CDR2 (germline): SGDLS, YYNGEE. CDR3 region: CASSPRTGRNTEAFF. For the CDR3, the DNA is TGTGCCAGCAGCCCAAGGACAGGGAGGAACACTGAAGCTTTCTTT.

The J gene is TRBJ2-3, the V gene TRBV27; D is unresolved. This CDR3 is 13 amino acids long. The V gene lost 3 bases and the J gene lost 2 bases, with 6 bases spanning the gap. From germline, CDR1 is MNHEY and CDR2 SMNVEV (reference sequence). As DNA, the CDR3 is TGTGCCAGCAGTTTCGTAAACACAGATACGCAGTATTTT. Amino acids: CASSFVNTDTQYF.

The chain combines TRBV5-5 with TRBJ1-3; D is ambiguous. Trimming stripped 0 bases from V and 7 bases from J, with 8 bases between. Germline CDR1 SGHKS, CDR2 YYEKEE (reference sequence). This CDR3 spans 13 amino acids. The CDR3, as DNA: TGTGCCAGCAGCTTGGAGGGAGGGAACACCATATATTTT. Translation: CASSLEGGNTIYF.

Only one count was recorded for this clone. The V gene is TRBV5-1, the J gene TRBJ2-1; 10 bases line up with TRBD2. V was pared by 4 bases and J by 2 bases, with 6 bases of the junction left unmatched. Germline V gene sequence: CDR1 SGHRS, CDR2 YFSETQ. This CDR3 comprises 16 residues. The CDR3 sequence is CASSAGGLAAYNEQFF. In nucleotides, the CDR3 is TGCGCCAGCAGCGCGGGAGGACTAGCGGCCTACAATGAGCAGTTCTTC.

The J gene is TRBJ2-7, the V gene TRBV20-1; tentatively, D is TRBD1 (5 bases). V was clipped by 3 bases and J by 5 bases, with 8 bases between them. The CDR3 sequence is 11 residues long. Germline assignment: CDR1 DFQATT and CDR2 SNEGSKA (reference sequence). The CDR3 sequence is CSARTAHEQYF. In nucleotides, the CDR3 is TGCAGTGCTAGGACAGCCCACGAGCAGTACTTC.

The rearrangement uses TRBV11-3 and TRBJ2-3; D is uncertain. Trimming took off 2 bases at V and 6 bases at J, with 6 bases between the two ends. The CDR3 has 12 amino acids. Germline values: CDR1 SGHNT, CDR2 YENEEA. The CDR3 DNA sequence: TGTGCCAGCAGCTTATTCGGGGATACGCAGTATTTT. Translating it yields CASSLFGDTQYF.

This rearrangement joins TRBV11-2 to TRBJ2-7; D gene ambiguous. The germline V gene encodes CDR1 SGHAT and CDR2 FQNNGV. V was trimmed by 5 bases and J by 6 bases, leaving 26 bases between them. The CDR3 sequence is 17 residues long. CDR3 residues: CASSRMIVVSYGREQYF. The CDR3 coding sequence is TGTGCCAGCAGCCGCATGATTGTCGTCTCCTACGGTCGCGAGCAGTACTTC.

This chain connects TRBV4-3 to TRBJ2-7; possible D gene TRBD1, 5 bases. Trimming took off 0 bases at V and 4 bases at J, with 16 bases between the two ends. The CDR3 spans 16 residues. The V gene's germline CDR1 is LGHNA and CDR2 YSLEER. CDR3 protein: CASSQDIGVFWYEQYF. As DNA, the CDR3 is TGCGCCAGCAGCCAAGATATAGGGGTTTTTTGGTACGAGCAGTACTTC.

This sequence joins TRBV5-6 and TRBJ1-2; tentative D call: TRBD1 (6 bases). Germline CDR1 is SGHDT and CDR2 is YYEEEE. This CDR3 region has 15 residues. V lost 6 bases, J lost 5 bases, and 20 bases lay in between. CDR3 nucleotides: TGTGCCAGCACCCTGGGGAGGGGGATGCAGTATGGCTACACCTTC. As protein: CASTLGRGMQYGYTF.

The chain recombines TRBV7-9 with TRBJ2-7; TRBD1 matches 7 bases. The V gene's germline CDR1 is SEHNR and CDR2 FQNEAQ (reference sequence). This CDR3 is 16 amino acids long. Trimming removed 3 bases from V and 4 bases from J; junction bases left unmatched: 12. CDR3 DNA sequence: TGTGCCAGCAGCTTCCCAGGGACAGCCCTCGAATACGAGCAGTACTTC. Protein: CASSFPGTALEYEQYF.

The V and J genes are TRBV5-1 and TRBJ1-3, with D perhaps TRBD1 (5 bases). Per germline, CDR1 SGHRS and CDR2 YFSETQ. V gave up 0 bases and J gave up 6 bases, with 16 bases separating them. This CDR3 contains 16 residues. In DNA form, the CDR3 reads TGCGCCAGCAGCTTGGCCCCGGGGGGAAGCGAAAACACCATATATTTT. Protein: CASSLAPGGSENTIYF.

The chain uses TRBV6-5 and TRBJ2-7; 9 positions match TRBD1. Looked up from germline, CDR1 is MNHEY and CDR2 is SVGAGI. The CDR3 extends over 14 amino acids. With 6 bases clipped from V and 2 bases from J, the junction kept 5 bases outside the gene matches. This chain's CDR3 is CASSRGQGTYEQYF. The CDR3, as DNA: TGTGCCAGCAGCCGCGGACAGGGGACCTACGAGCAGTACTTC.

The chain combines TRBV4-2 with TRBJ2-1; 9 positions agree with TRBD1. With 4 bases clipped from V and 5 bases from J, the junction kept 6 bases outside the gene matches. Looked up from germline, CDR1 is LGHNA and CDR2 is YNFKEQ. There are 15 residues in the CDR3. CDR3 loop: CASSPGDRDNNEQFF. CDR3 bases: TGTGCCAGCAGCCCGGGGGACAGGGATAACAATGAGCAGTTCTTC.

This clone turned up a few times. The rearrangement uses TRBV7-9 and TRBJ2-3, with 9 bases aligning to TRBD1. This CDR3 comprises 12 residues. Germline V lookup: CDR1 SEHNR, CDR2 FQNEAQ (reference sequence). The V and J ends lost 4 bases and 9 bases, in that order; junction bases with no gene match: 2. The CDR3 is CASSSGQGTQYF. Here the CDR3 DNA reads TGTGCCAGCAGCTCCGGACAGGGGACGCAGTATTTT. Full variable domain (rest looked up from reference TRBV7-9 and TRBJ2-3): DTGVSQNPRHKITKRGQNVTFRCDPISEHNRLYWYRQTLGQGPEFLTYFQNEAQLEKSRLLSDRFSAERPKGSFSTLEIQRTEQGDSAMYLCASSSGQGTQYFGPGTRLTVL.